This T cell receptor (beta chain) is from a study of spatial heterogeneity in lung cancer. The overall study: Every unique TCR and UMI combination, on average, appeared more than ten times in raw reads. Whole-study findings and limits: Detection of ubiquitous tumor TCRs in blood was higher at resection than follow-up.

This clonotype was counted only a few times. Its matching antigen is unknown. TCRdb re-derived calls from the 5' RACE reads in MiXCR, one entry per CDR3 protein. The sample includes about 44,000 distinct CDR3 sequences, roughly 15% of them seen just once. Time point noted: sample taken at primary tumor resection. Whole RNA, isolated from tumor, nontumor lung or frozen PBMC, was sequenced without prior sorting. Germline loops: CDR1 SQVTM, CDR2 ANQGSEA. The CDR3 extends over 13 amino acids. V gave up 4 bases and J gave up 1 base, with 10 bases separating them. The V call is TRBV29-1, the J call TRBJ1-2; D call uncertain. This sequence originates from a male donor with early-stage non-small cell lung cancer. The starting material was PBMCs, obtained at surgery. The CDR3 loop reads CSVAAEVNYGYTF. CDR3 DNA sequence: TGCAGCGTTGCGGCAGAAGTTAACTATGGCTACACCTTC. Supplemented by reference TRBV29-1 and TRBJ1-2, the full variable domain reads SAVISQKPSRDICQRGTSLTIQCQVDSQVTMMFWYRQQPGQSLTLIATANQGSEATYESGFVIDKFPISRPNLTFSTLTVSNMSPEDSSIYLCSVAAEVNYGYTFGSGTRLTVV.